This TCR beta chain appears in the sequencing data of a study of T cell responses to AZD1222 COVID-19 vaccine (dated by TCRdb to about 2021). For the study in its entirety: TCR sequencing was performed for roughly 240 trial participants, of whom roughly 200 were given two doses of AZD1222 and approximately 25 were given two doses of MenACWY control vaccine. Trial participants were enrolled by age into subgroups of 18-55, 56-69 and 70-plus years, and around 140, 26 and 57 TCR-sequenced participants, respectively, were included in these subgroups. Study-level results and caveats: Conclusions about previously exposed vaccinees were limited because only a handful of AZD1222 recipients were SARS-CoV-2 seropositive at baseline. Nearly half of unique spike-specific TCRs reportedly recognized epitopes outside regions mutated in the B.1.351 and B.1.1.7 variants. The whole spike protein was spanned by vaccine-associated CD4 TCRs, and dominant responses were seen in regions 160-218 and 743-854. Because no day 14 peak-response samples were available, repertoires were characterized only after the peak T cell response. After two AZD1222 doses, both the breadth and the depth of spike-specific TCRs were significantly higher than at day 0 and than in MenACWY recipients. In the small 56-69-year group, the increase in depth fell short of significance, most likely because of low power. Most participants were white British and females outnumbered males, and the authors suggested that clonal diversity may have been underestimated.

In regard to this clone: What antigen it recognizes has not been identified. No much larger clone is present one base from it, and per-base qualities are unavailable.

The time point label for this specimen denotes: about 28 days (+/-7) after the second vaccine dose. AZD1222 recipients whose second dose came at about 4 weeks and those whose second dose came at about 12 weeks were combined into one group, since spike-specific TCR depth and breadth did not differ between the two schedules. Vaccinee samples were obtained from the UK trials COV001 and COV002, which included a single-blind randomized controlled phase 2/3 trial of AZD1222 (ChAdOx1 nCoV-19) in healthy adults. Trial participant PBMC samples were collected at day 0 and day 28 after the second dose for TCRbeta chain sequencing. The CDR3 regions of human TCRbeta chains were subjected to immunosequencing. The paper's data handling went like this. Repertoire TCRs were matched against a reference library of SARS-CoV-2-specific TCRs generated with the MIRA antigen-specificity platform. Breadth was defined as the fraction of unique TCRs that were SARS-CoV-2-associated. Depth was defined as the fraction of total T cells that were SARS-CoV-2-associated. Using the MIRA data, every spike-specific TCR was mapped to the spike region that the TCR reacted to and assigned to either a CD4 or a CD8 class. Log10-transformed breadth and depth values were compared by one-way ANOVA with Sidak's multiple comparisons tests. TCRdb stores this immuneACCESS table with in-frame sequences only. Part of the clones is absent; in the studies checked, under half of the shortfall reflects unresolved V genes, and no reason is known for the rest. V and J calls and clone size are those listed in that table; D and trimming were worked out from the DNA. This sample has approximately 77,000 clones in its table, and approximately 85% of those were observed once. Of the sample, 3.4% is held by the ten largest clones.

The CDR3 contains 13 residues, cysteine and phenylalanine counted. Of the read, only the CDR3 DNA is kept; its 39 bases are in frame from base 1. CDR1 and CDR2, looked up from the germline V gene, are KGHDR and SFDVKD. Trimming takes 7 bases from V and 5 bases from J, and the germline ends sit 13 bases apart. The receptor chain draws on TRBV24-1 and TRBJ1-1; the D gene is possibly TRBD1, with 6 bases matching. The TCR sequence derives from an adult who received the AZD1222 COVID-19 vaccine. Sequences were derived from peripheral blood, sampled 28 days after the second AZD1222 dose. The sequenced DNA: TGTGCCACCAGGGGGGGGCCAGGGACTGAAGCTTTCTTT. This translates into CATRGGPGTEAFF.